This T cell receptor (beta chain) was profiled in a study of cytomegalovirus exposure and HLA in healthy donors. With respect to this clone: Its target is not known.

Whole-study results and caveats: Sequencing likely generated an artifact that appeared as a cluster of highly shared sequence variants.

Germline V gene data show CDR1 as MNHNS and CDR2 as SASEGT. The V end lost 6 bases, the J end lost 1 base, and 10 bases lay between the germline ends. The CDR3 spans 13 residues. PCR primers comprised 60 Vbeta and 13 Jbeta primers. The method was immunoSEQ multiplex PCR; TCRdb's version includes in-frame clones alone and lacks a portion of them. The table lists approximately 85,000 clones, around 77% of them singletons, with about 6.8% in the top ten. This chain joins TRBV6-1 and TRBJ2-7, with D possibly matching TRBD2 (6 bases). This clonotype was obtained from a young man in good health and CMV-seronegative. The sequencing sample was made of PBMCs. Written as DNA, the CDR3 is TGTGCCAGCAGGCGGGACGGTTCCTACGAGCAGTACTTC. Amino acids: CASRRDGSYEQYF.